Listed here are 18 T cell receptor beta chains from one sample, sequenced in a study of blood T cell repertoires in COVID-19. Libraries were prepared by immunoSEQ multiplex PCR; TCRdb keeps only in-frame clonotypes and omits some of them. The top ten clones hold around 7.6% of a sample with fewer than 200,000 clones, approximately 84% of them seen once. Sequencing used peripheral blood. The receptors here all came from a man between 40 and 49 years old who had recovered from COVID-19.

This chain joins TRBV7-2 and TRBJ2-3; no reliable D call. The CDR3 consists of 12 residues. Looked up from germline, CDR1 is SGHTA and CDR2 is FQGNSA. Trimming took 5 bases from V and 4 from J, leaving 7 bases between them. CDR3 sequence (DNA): TGTGCCAGCAGCCCCCCCTCAGATACGCAGTATTTT. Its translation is CASSPPSDTQYF.

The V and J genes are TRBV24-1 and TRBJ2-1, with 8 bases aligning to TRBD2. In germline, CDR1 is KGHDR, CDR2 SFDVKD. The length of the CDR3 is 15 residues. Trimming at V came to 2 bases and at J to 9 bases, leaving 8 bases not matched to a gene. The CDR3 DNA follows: TGTGCCACCAGTGATTATGCGGGAGGCCGGGGTGAGCAGTTCTTC. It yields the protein CATSDYAGGRGEQFF.

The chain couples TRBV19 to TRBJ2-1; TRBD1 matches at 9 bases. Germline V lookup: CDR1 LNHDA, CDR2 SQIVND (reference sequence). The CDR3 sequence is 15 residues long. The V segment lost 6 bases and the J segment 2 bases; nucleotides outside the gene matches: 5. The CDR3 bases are TGTGCCAGTAGCCCGGGACAGGGAACCTACAATGAGCAGTTCTTC. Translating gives CASSPGQGTYNEQFF.

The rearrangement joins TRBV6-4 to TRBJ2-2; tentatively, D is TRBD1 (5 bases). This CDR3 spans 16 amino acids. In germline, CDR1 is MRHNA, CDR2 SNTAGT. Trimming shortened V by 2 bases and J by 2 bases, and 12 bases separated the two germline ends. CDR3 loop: CASSDKWTSNTGELFF. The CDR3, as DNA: TGTGCCAGCAGTGACAAATGGACATCTAACACCGGGGAGCTGTTTTTT.

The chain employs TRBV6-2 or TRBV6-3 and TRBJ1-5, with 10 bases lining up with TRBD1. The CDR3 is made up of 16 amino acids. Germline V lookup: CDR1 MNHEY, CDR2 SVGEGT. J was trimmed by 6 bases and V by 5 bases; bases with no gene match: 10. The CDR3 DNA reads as TGTGCCAGCAGTGGATCCGGGACAGGGGAATTTCAGCCCCAGCATTTT. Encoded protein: CASSGSGTGEFQPQHF.

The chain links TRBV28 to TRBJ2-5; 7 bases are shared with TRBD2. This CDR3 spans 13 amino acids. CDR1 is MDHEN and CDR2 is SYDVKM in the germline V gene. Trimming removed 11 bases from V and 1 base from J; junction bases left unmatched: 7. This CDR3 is CAGGRAPQETQYF. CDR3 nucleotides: TGTGCCGGGGGGAGGGCACCCCAAGAGACCCAGTACTTC.

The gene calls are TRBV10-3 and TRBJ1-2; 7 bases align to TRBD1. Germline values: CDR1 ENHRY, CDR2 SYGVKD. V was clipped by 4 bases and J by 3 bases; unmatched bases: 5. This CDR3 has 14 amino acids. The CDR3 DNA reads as TGTGCCATCAGTGGAACAGGGGCCTACTATGGCTACACCTTC. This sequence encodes CAISGTGAYYGYTF.

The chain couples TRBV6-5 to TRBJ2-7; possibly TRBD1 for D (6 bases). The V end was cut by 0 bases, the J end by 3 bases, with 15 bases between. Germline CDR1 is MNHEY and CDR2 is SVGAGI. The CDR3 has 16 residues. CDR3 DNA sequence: TGTGCCAGCAGTTACTCGCTCCCAGGGGTTGACTACGAGCAGTACTTC. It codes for CASSYSLPGVDYEQYF.

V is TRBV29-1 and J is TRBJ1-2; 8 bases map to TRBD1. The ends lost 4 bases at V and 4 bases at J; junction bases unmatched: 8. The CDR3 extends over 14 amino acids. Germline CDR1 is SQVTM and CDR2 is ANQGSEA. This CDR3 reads CSVGTGKIAYGYTF. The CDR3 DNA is TGCAGCGTTGGGACAGGGAAGATCGCCTATGGCTACACCTTC.

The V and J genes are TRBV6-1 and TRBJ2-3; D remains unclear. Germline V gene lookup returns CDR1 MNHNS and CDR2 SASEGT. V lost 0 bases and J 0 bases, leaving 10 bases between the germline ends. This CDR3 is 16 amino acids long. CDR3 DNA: TGTGCCAGCAGTGAAGCGTGGGCCGGAAGCACAGATACGCAGTATTTT. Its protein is CASSEAWAGSTDTQYF.

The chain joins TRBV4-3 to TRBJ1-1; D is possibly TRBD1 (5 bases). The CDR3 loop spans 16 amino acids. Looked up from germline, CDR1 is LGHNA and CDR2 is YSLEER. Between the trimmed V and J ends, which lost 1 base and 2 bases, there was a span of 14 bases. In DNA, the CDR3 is TGCGCCAGCAGCCAAGGCCGGAAGACAGTTAACACTGAAGCTTTCTTT. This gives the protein CASSQGRKTVNTEAFF.

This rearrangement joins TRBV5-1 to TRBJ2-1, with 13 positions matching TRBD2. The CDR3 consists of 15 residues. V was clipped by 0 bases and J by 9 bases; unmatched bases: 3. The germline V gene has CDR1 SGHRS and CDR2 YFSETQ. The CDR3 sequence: CASSLELAGGPEQFF. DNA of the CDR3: TGCGCCAGCAGCTTGGAACTAGCGGGAGGGCCTGAGCAGTTCTTC.

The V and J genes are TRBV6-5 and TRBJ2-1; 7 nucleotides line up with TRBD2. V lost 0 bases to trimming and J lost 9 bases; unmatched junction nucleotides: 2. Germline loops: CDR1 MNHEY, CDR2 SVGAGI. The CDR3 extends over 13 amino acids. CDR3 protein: CASSYSTGGEQFF. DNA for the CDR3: TGTGCCAGCAGTTACTCGACGGGGGGTGAGCAGTTCTTC.

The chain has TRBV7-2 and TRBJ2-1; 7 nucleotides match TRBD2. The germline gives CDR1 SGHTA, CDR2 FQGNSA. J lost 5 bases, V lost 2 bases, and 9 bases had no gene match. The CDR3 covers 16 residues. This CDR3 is CASSLSMLAADNEQFF. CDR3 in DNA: TGTGCCAGCAGCTTAAGTATGCTAGCGGCCGACAATGAGCAGTTCTTC.

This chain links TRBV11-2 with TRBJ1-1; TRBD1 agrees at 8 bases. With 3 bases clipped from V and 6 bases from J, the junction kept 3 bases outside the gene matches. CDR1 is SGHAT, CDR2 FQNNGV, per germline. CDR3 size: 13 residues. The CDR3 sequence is CASSLDREAEAFF. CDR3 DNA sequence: TGTGCCAGCAGCTTGGACAGGGAGGCTGAAGCTTTCTTT.

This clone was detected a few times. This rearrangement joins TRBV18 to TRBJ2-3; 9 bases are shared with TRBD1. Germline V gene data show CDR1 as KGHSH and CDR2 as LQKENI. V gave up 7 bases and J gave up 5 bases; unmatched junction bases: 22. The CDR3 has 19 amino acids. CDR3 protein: CASCKTTGTGYLFGDTQYF. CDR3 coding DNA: TGTGCCAGCTGCAAGACTACCGGGACAGGGTACTTATTTGGAGATACGCAGTATTTT.

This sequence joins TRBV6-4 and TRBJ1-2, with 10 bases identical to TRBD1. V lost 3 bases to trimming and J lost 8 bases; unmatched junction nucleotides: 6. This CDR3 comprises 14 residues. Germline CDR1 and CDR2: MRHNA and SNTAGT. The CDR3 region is CASSDPGTGEGYTF. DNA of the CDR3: TGTGCCAGCAGTGATCCCGGGACAGGGGAAGGCTACACCTTC.

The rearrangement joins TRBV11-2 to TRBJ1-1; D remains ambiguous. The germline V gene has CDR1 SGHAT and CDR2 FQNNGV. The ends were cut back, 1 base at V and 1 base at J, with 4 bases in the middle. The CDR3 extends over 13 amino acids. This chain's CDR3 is CASSLVQNTEAFF. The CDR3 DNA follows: TGTGCCAGCAGCTTAGTTCAGAACACTGAAGCTTTCTTT. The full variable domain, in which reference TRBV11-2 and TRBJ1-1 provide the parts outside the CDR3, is EAGVAQSPRYKIIEKRQSVAFWCNPISGHATLYWYQQILGQGPKLLIQFQNNGVVDDSQLPKDRFSAERLKGVDSTLKIQPAKLEDSAVYLCASSLVQNTEAFFGQGTRLTVV.